Listed here is a single T cell receptor (beta chain). These data belong to a study of blood T cell repertoires in COVID-19. Study in general: PBMCs, B-cell-depleted T cells, or T cells provided the cDNA or gDNA that made up the material.

Sequencing was performed with immunoSEQ multiplex PCR; in TCRdb, only in-frame clones are kept and a portion is missing. Of more than 250,000 clones listed, around 87% are singletons. Germline lookup yields CDR1 SEHNR and CDR2 FQNEAQ (reference sequence). The CDR3 runs 16 residues. V gave up 0 bases and J gave up 2 bases; unmatched junction bases: 5. This sequence joins TRBV7-9 and TRBJ2-5, with 8 bases aligning to TRBD1. The TCR was taken from a man in his fifties with active or convalescent COVID-19. Sequencing used peripheral blood. CDR3 sequence: CASSLALNRGQETQYF. The CDR3 DNA is TGTGCCAGCAGCTTAGCCCTAAACAGGGGGCAAGAGACCCAGTACTTC.